These 30 T cell receptor beta chains came from one sample sequenced in a study of a mutant IDH1 vaccine in newly diagnosed glioma. Documented time point: baseline, week 1 (first vaccination visit). Treatment in this sample: pre-vaccination baseline after standard-of-care therapy. Assay used: immunoSEQ multiplex PCR; TCRdb lists only in-frame clones, some missing. In the table there are 50,000 or so clones, approximately 80% of which are singletons. The input for sequencing was PBMCs, taken from a glioma patient treated with radiotherapy, temozolomide or both. These receptors were obtained from a man in his late teens or twenties with glioma.

CDR3 sequence: CASSLVRQERGYGNEQFF. The CDR3 DNA sequence: TGCGCCAGCAGCTTGGTGAGGCAGGAGAGGGGTTATGGGAATGAGCAGTTCTTC. The chain employs TRBV5-1 and TRBJ2-1; perhaps D is TRBD1 or TRBD2 (5 bases each). CDR3 size: 18 residues. Trimming shortened V by 0 bases and J by 7 bases, and 23 bases separated the two germline ends. Germline CDR1 and CDR2: SGHRS and YFSETQ.

Notes on this clone: The junction departs from germline at one end; a sequencing error may be responsible. This chain links TRBV10-3 with TRBJ1-6; D gene uncertain. From germline, CDR1 is ENHRY and CDR2 SYGVKD. This CDR3 is built from 13 residues. The CDR3 reads CALRPDYNSPLHF. The CDR3 DNA follows: TGTGCCCTCAGACCGGATTATAATTCACCCCTCCACTTT.

V and J are TRBV2 and TRBJ2-3; D is perhaps TRBD1 (6 bases). The germline V gene encodes CDR1 SNHLY and CDR2 FYNNEI. The V gene lost 6 bases and the J gene lost 5 bases, with 18 bases spanning the gap. The CDR3 extends over 15 amino acids. CDR3 DNA: TGTGCCAGCAGCACCCAGGGGCAACGGGGAGATACGCAGTATTTT. Translation: CASSTQGQRGDTQYF.

The rearrangement joins TRBV5-1 to TRBJ2-3; D remains ambiguous. CDR3 length: 13 residues. V was clipped by 1 base and J by 5 bases, with 8 bases between them. Germline V gene sequence: CDR1 SGHRS, CDR2 YFSETQ. CDR3 coding DNA: TGCGCCAGCAGCTTGTCTGGGGTAGATACGCAGTATTTT. Translating it yields CASSLSGVDTQYF.

This clone was counted only a few times. J is TRBJ1-5 and V is TRBV18; D perhaps matches TRBD1 (5 bases). The CDR3 spans 15 residues. Germline CDR1 is KGHSH and CDR2 is LQKENI. Trimming stripped 1 base from V and 0 bases from J, with 7 bases between. The CDR3 nucleotides read TGTGCCAGCTCACCACGAGGGGTTAGCAATCAGCCCCAGCATTTT. Translated, it gives CASSPRGVSNQPQHF.

The genes are TRBV5-5 and TRBJ1-3; no firm D call. V lost 4 bases to trimming and J lost 5 bases, with 16 bases between them. Germline assignment: CDR1 SGHKS and CDR2 YYEKEE (reference sequence). The CDR3 contains 15 residues. CDR3 amino acids: CASSLPDSGRNTIYF. The CDR3 coding sequence is TGTGCCAGCAGCCTCCCGGATTCGGGGAGAAACACCATATATTTT.

This rearrangement joins TRBV30 to TRBJ2-1; D call uncertain. V shed 5 bases and J shed 0 bases, with 20 bases lying between them. Germline V gene lookup returns CDR1 GTSNPN and CDR2 SVGIG (reference sequence). This CDR3 region has 17 residues. The CDR3 DNA is TGTGCCTGGGAAAAACGACACATTTCGAGCTCCTACAATGAGCAGTTCTTC. Its translation is CAWEKRHISSSYNEQFF.

This clone showed up just a few times. The genes are TRBV6-4 and TRBJ2-1, with D maybe TRBD2 (6 bases). Germline V gives CDR1 MRHNA, CDR2 SNTAGT. The CDR3 is 13 amino acids. Trimming took 2 bases from V and 6 from J, leaving 8 bases between them. The CDR3 protein is CASSDKTSNEQFF. The CDR3, as DNA: TGTGCCAGCAGTGACAAGACTAGCAATGAGCAGTTCTTC.

The rearrangement uses TRBV10-3 and TRBJ1-1; weak D call: TRBD1 (5 bases). The CDR3 is 12 amino acids. Germline V gives CDR1 ENHRY, CDR2 SYGVKD. The V end was cut by 4 bases, the J end by 5 bases, with 8 bases between. The CDR3 region has the DNA TGTGCCATCAGTGCCGGGGGTACTGAAGCTTTCTTT. It is translated as CAISAGGTEAFF.

This chain joins TRBV19 and TRBJ1-5; D unclear. Germline CDR1 LNHDA, CDR2 SQIVND (reference sequence). Trimming stripped 5 bases from V and 5 bases from J, with 13 bases between. CDR3 size: 14 residues. The CDR3 sequence: CASSLGSSHQPQHF. CDR3 sequence (DNA): TGTGCCAGTAGTCTCGGGTCGAGTCATCAGCCCCAGCATTTT.

This sequence joins TRBV27 and TRBJ1-2, with D possibly matching TRBD1 (5 bases). In germline, CDR1 is MNHEY, CDR2 SMNVEV (reference sequence). Trimming pared 4 bases from V and 3 bases from J, leaving 15 bases between. The CDR3 is made up of 15 amino acids. The CDR3 spells CASSSALQEYYGYTF. CDR3 nucleotide sequence: TGTGCCAGCAGTTCGGCCTTACAGGAATACTATGGCTACACCTTC.

The chain recombines TRBV7-6 with TRBJ2-7, with 7 nucleotides matching TRBD2. The CDR3 covers 14 residues. Germline CDR1 SGHVS, CDR2 FNYEAQ. V dropped 3 bases and J dropped 4; count of bases not matched to a gene: 6. The CDR3 bases are TGTGCCAGCAGCTTGGCTAGCGGTGCATACGAGCAGTACTTC. As protein: CASSLASGAYEQYF.

The gene calls are TRBV5-1 and TRBJ1-3; 9 nucleotides agree with TRBD1. There are 17 residues in the CDR3. V shed 7 bases, J shed 1 base, and the junction held 12 bases outside the gene matches. Germline CDR1 is SGHRS and CDR2 is YFSETQ. Here the CDR3 reads CASRSRTGVSSGNTIYF. CDR3 nucleotide sequence: TGCGCCAGCCGATCCCGGACAGGGGTCTCTTCTGGAAACACCATATATTTT.

The rearrangement joins TRBV4-3 to TRBJ1-1, with TRBD1 as a possible D gene (6 bases). Between the trimmed V and J ends, which lost 0 bases and 4 bases, there was a span of 21 bases. Germline V gene lookup returns CDR1 LGHNA and CDR2 YSLEER. The CDR3 length is 18 residues. CDR3 sequence reads: CASSQEYGTFEWGTEAFF. As DNA, the CDR3 is TGCGCCAGCAGCCAAGAATACGGGACATTTGAATGGGGCACTGAAGCTTTCTTT.

The chain couples TRBV13 to TRBJ2-7; 11 bases fit TRBD2. V dropped 5 bases and J dropped 4; count of bases not matched to a gene: 10. This CDR3 contains 16 residues. Germline V gene data show CDR1 as PRHDT and CDR2 as FYEKMQ (reference sequence). CDR3 DNA: TGTGCCAGCAGCCGGTCACTAGCGGGAGATAAGTACGAGCAGTACTTC. Translation gives CASSRSLAGDKYEQYF.

The CDR3 reads CASSYDPTNYGYTF. In nucleotides, the CDR3 is TGTGCCAGCAGTTACGATCCGACTAACTATGGCTACACCTTC. The rearrangement joins TRBV6-6 to TRBJ1-2; no clear D gene. The CDR3 consists of 14 residues. CDR1 and CDR2 from the germline V gene are MNHNY and SVGAGI (reference sequence). Deletions cut 2 bases from V and 0 bases from J, with 7 bases between.

This chain links TRBV5-3 with TRBJ1-1; D is undetermined. TRBV5-3 is known as an ORF, though its function is uncertain. The CDR3 spans 14 residues. Between the trimmed V and J ends, which lost 2 bases and 4 bases, there was a span of 12 bases. For the CDR3, the DNA is TGTGCCAGAAGCTTTGGGGTTGTAGCCACTGAAGCTTTCTTT. This encodes CARSFGVVATEAFF.

The V call is TRBV7-2, the J call TRBJ2-5; D is unclear. With 3 bases removed from V and 1 base from J, the gap between germline ends came to 6 bases. The CDR3 runs to 13 residues. Germline V gene sequence: CDR1 SGHTA, CDR2 FQGNSA. This chain's CDR3 is CASSFGFQETQYF. CDR3 DNA sequence: TGTGCCAGCAGCTTCGGGTTCCAAGAGACCCAGTACTTC.

CDR3: CASSLASGNTIYF. CDR3 coding DNA: TGCGCCAGCAGCTTGGCATCCGGAAACACCATATATTTT. The chain uses TRBV5-1 and TRBJ1-3; D is ambiguous. Germline assignment: CDR1 SGHRS and CDR2 YFSETQ. Deletions cut 0 bases from V and 4 bases from J, with 5 bases between. There are 13 residues in the CDR3.

V gene TRBV30 combines with J gene TRBJ2-1; D unresolved. This CDR3 comprises 8 residues. CDR1 and CDR2 (germline): GTSNPN, SVGIG (reference sequence). Trimming removed 1 base at V and 15 bases at J, with 4 bases between. CDR3 sequence: CAWSEGFF. The CDR3, as DNA: TGTGCCTGGAGTGAAGGGTTCTTC.

The rearrangement uses TRBV15 and TRBJ1-3, with TRBD1 as a possible D gene (6 bases). The germline V and J ends were trimmed by 0 bases and 4 bases, with 19 bases remaining between them. The CDR3 has 18 amino acids. Germline lookup yields CDR1 LNHNV and CDR2 YYDKDF (reference sequence). This CDR3 is CATSREVVLGGVGNTIYF. The CDR3 DNA follows: TGTGCCACCAGCAGAGAGGTGGTCCTGGGGGGCGTCGGAAACACCATATATTTT.

This rearrangement joins TRBV29-1 to TRBJ1-1; TRBD1 might be the D (6 bases). The germline V gene encodes CDR1 SQVTM and CDR2 ANQGSEA. The V and J ends lost 7 bases and 3 bases respectively, with 15 bases between them. The CDR3 contains 13 residues. As DNA, the CDR3 is TGCAGCGGGCGTACAGGGCAAGACACTGAAGCTTTCTTT. It specifies CSGRTGQDTEAFF. The full variable domain, with the rest looked up from reference TRBV29-1 and TRBJ1-1, is SAVISQKPSRDICQRGTSLTIQCQVDSQVTMMFWYRQQPGQSLTLIATANQGSEATYESGFVIDKFPISRPNLTFSTLTVSNMSPEDSSIYLCSGRTGQDTEAFFGQGTRLTVV.

The chain couples TRBV7-2 to TRBJ2-6, with unresolved D. Germline values: CDR1 SGHTA, CDR2 FQGNSA. V was trimmed by 1 base and J by 2 bases, leaving 9 bases between them. This CDR3 comprises 16 residues. In nucleotides, the CDR3 is TGTGCCAGCAGCTTAGGACCCCCCGCTGGGGCCAACGTCCTGACTTTC. It is translated as CASSLGPPAGANVLTF.

The gene calls are TRBV7-2 and TRBJ1-2, with no clear D. This CDR3 comprises 12 residues. Germline CDR1 SGHTA, CDR2 FQGNSA. V dropped 4 bases and J dropped 3 bases, with 6 bases sitting between them. The CDR3 spells CASSSEYYGYTF. DNA of the CDR3: TGTGCCAGCAGCTCCGAATACTATGGCTACACCTTC.

The chain is built from TRBV30 and TRBJ1-5; no reliable D call. Trimming took 0 bases from V and 9 from J, leaving 12 bases between them. CDR3 length equals 13 residues. Per the germline V gene, CDR1 is GTSNPN and CDR2 is SVGIG (reference sequence). The CDR3 sequence is CAWSVGPAGPQHF. The CDR3 DNA sequence: TGTGCCTGGAGTGTAGGGCCAGCAGGGCCCCAGCATTTT.

The chain uses TRBV19 and TRBJ1-1; D remains ambiguous. Trimming cost V 1 base and J 3 bases, with 9 bases left between them. The CDR3 runs 14 residues. Germline V gene lookup returns CDR1 LNHDA and CDR2 SQIVND (reference sequence). This chain's CDR3 is CASSIGGPYTEAFF. The DNA for the CDR3 is TGTGCCAGTAGTATAGGAGGACCCTACACTGAAGCTTTCTTT. The whole variable domain, filled in from reference TRBV19 and TRBJ1-1, reads DGGITQSPKYLFRKEGQNVTLSCEQNLNHDAMYWYRQDPGQGLRLIYYSQIVNDFQKGDIAEGYSVSREKKESFPLTVTSAQKNPTAFYLCASSIGGPYTEAFFGQGTRLTVV.

This clone was detected only a few times. The chain joins TRBV19 to TRBJ1-1, with D perhaps matching TRBD1 (6 bases). The germline V gene encodes CDR1 LNHDA and CDR2 SQIVND (reference sequence). Trimming cost V 7 bases and J 0 bases, with 9 bases left between them. CDR3 size: 13 residues. CDR3 DNA sequence: TGTGCCAGTAATCAGGGGCTGAACACTGAAGCTTTCTTT. It codes for CASNQGLNTEAFF.

The V and J genes are TRBV9 and TRBJ1-1, with D possibly TRBD1 on 5 matching bases. The germline V gene encodes CDR1 SGDLS and CDR2 YYNGEE. V was clipped by 4 bases and J by 2 bases, with 12 bases between them. The CDR3 sequence is 14 residues long. The CDR3: CASSPDRGNTEAFF. CDR3 in DNA: TGTGCCAGCAGCCCAGATAGGGGAAACACTGAAGCTTTCTTT.

This clone was found a few times. The rearrangement uses TRBV9 and TRBJ2-2, with D hard to call. CDR3 length: 15 amino acids. Germline values: CDR1 SGDLS, CDR2 YYNGEE. V lost 1 base to trimming and J lost 2 bases, with 9 bases between them. CDR3 DNA sequence: TGTGCCAGCAGCGTATCTTATTTCAACACCGGGGAGCTGTTTTTT. Translated: CASSVSYFNTGELFF.

V usage is TRBV4-3 and J usage is TRBJ2-3, with TRBD1 matching over 8 bases. Germline trimming cut 3 bases from V and 6 bases from J; bases unmatched to any gene: 8. The CDR3 spans 15 residues. CDR1 and CDR2 from the germline V gene are LGHNA and YSLEER. Here the CDR3 DNA reads TGCGCCAGCAGCCAGTCCCGGGACAGGAGGGATACGCAGTATTTT. It yields the protein CASSQSRDRRDTQYF.